This T cell receptor (beta chain) was retrieved from a study of technical replicates of blood from a handful of donors. Profiled with immunoSEQ multiplex PCR; TCRdb holds only in-frame clones, not every one. The sample lists more than 90,000 clones; 95% to 97% were seen once. Sequencing was done on a sample of T cells isolated from PBMCs. This clonotype originated in a human donor in good health.

CDR3 in amino acids: CASSLVLAGEQYF. CDR3 in DNA: TGCGCCAGCAGCTTGGTACTAGCGGGGGAGCAGTACTTC. The chain carries TRBV5-1 and TRBJ2-7, with 10 bases matching TRBD2. This CDR3 contains 13 residues. Germline V lookup: CDR1 SGHRS, CDR2 YFSETQ. J gave up 7 bases and V 0 bases, and 1 base lay outside the gene matches.